The entry below gives a single TCR beta chain sequence along with its context. Its antigen remains unidentified. The diagnoses drew upon clinical symptoms, serum thyroxine and TRAb, thyroid ultrasound and orbital computed tomography. There were TCR beta CDR3 regions amplified from RNA transcripts. First-round RT-PCR targeting the TCR CDR3 was performed with the HTBI primer set. TCRdb reanalysed the multiplex PCR reads using MiXCR and keeps one entry per CDR3 protein. The table includes around 720,000 distinct CDR3 sequences, under 45% detected once. The data derive from a study of T cells in Graves' hyperthyroidism and ophthalmopathy. Study observations and caveats: Most thyroid clonotypes that were expanded above 0.001 also turned up in blood. Ophthalmopathy and stable hyperthyroidism were separated by a 13 V-J model.

The specimen was blood. This sequence originates from a woman in her thirties or forties with Graves' hyperthyroidism.

CDR3 residues: CASSLDRDARGYTF. The CDR3 bases are TGTGCCAGCAGCCTGGACAGGGATGCTCGGGGCTACACCTTC. V gene TRBV3-1 combines with J gene TRBJ1-2; 8 nucleotides match TRBD1. CDR3 length: 14 amino acids. V trimming: 4 bases; J trimming: 8 bases; junction bases outside the gene matches: 9. Looked up from germline, CDR1 is LGHDT and CDR2 is YNNKEL (reference sequence).